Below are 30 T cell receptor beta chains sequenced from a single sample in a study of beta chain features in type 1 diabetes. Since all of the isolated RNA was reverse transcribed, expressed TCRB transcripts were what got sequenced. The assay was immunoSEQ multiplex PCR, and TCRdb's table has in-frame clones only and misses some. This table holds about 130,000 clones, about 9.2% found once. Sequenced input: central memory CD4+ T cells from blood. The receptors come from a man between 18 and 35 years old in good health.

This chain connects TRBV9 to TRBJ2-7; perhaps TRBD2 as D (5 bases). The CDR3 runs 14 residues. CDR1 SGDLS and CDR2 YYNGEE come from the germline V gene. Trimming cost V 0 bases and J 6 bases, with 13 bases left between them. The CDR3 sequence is CASSVVGGIGEQYF. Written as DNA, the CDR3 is TGTGCCAGCAGCGTAGTCGGAGGAATTGGCGAGCAGTACTTC.

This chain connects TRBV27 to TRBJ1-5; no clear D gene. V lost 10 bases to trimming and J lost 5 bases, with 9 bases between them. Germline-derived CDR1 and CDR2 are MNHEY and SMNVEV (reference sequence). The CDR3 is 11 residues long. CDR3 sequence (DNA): TGTGCCAACCCGCGCGATCAGCCCCAGCATTTT. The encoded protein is CANPRDQPQHF.

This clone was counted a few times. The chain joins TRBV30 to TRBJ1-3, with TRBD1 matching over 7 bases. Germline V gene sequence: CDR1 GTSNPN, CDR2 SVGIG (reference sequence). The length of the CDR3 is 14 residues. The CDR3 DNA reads TGTGCTTATGAGGGGGCGTCGTGGGGAAACACCATATATTTT. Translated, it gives CAYEGASWGNTIYF.

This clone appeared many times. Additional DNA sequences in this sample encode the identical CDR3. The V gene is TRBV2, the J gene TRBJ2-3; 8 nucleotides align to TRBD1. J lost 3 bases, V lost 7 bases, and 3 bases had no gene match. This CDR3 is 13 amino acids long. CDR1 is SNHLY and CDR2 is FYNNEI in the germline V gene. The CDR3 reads CASNRQGTDTQYF. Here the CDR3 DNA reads TGTGCCAGCAACCGACAGGGGACAGATACGCAGTATTTT.

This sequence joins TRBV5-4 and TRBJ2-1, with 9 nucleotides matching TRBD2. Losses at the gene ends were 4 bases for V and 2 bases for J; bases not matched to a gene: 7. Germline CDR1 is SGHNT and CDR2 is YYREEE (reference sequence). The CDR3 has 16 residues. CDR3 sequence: CASSAGGGGAYNEQFF. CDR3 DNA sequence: TGTGCCAGCAGCGCCGGGGGCGGGGGGGCCTACAATGAGCAGTTCTTC. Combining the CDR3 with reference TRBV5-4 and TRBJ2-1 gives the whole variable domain ETGVTQSPTHLIKTRGQQVTLRCSSQSGHNTVSWYQQALGQGPQFIFQYYREEENGRGNFPPRFSGLQFPNYSSELNVNALELDDSALYLCASSAGGGGAYNEQFFGPGTRLTVL.

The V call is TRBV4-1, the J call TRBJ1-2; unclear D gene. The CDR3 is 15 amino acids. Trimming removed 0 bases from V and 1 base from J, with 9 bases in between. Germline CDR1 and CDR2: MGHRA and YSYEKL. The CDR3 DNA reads TGCGCCAGCAGCCAAGAGGAGGGTGTTAACTATGGCTACACCTTC. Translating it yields CASSQEEGVNYGYTF.

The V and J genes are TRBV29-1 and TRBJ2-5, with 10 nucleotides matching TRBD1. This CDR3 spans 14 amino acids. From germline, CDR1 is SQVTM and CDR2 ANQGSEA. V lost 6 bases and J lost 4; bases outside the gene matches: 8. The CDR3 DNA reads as TGCAGCGTCGCTCCGGGACAGGGGTCAGAGACCCAGTACTTC. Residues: CSVAPGQGSETQYF. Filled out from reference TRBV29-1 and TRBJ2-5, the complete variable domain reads SAVISQKPSRDICQRGTSLTIQCQVDSQVTMMFWYRQQPGQSLTLIATANQGSEATYESGFVIDKFPISRPNLTFSTLTVSNMSPEDSSIYLCSVAPGQGSETQYFGPGTRLLVL.

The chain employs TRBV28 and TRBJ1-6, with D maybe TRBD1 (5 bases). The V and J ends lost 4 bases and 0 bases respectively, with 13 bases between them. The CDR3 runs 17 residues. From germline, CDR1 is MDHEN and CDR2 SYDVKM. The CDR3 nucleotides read TGTGCCAGCAGTTCCCATGACAGTAGCTCCTATAATTCACCCCTCCACTTT. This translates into CASSSHDSSSYNSPLHF.

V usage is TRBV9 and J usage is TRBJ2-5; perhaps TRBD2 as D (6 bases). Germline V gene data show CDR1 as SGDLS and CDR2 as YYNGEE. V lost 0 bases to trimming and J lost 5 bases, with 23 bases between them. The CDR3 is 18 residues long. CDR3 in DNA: TGTGCCAGCAGCGTAGCTACGGGGGTATCAAGCCGGTCGGAGACCCAGTACTTC. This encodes CASSVATGVSSRSETQYF.

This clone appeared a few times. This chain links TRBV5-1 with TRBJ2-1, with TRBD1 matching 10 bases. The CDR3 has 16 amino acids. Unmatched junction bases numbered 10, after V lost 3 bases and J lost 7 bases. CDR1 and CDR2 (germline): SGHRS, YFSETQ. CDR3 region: CASSYTGTGELNEQFF. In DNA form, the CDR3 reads TGCGCCAGCAGCTATACCGGGACAGGGGAATTGAATGAGCAGTTCTTC.

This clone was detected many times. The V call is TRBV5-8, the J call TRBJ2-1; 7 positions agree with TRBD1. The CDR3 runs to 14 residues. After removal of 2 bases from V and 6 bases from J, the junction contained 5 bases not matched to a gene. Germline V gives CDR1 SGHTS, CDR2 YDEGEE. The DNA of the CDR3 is TGTGCCAGCAGCTTCAGGACAGGTGTCAATGAGCAGTTCTTC. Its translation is CASSFRTGVNEQFF.

CDR3 protein: CASRLAGFSADTQYF. The CDR3 nucleotides read TGTGCCAGCAGGCTAGCGGGATTCAGCGCAGATACGCAGTATTTT. The chain is built from TRBV2 and TRBJ2-3, with 9 bases matching TRBD2. The germline CDR1 and CDR2 sequences are SNHLY and FYNNEI. V dropped 6 bases and J dropped 4; count of bases not matched to a gene: 8. The CDR3 extends over 15 amino acids.

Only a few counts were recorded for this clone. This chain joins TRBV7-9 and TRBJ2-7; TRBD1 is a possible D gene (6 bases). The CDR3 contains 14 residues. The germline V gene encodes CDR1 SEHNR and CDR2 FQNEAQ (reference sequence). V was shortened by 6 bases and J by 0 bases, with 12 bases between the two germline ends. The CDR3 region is CASRPQGHSYEQYF. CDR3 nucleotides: TGTGCCAGCAGACCACAGGGTCACTCCTACGAGCAGTACTTC.

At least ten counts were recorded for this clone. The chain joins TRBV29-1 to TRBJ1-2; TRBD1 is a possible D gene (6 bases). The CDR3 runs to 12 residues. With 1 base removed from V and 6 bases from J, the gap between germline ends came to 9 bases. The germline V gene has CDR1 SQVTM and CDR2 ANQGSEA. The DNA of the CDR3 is TGCAGCGTTGAAGGACAGGCCGATGGCTACACCTTC. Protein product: CSVEGQADGYTF. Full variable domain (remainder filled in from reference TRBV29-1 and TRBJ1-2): SAVISQKPSRDICQRGTSLTIQCQVDSQVTMMFWYRQQPGQSLTLIATANQGSEATYESGFVIDKFPISRPNLTFSTLTVSNMSPEDSSIYLCSVEGQADGYTFGSGTRLTVV.

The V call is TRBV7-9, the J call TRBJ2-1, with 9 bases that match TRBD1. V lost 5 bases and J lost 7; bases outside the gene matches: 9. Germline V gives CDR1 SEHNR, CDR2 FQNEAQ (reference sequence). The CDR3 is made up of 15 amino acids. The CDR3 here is CASSLWTGVRNEQFF. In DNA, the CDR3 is TGTGCCAGCAGCCTCTGGACAGGGGTGAGAAATGAGCAGTTCTTC.

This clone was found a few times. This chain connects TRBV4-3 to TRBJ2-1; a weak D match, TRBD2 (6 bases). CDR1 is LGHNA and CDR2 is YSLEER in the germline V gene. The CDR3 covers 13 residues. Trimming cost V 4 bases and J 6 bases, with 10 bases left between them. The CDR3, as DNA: TGCGCCAGCAGCCTCCGCGGGATCAATGAGCAGTTCTTC. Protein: CASSLRGINEQFF.

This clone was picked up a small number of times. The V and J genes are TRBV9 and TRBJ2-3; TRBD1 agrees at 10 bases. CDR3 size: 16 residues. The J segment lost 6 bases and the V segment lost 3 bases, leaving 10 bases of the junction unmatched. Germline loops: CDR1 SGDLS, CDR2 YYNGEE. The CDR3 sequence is CASSAHGQGGADTQYF. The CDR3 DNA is TGTGCCAGCAGCGCCCACGGACAGGGGGGAGCGGATACGCAGTATTTT.

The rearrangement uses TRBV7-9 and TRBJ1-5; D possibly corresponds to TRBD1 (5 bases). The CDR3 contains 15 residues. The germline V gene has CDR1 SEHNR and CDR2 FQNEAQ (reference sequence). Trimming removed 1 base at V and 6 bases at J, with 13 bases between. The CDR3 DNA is TGTGCCAGCAGCTTAGGATCGGAGGGGAGTCAGCCCCAGCATTTT. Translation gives CASSLGSEGSQPQHF.

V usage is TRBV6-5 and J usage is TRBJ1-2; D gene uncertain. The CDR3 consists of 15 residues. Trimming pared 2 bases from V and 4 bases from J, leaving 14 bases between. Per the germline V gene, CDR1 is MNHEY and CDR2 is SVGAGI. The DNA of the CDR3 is TGTGCCAGCAGTTACCGCAGGAGTGAGGGCTATGGCTACACCTTC. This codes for CASSYRRSEGYGYTF.

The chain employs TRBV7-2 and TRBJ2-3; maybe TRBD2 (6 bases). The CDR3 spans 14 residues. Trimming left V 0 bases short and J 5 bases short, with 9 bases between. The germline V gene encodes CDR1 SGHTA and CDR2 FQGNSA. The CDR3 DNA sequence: TGTGCCAGCAGCTTAGCGGGGGGAGGAGATACGCAGTATTTT. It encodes CASSLAGGGDTQYF.

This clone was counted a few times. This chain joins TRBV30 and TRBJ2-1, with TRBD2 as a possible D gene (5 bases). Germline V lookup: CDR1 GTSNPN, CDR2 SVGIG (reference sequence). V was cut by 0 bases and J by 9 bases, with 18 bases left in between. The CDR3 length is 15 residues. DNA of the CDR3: TGTGCCTGGAGTGTAGGGCAGGAGACTACGGGTGAGCAGTTCTTC. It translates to CAWSVGQETTGEQFF. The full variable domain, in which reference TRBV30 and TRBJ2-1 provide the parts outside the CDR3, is SQTIHQWPATLVQPVGSPLSLECTVEGTSNPNLYWYRQAAGRGLQLLFYSVGIGQISSEVPQNLSASRPQDRQFILSSKKLLLSDSGFYLCAWSVGQETTGEQFFGPGTRLTVL.

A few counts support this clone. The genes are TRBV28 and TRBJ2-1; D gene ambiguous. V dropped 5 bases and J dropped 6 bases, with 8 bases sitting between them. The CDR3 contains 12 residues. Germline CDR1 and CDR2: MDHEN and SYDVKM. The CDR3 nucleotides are TGTGCCAGCAGTAGCTCCGGCAATGAGCAGTTCTTC. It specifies CASSSSGNEQFF.

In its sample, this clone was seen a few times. The CDR3 is CASSRTSGGANTGELFF. CDR3 DNA: TGCGCCAGCAGCAGGACTAGCGGGGGAGCTAACACCGGGGAGCTGTTTTTT. V is TRBV4-1 and J is TRBJ2-2, with TRBD2 identical over 13 bases. V was pared by 5 bases and J by 2 bases, with 5 bases of the junction left unmatched. The CDR3 extends over 17 amino acids. In germline, CDR1 is MGHRA, CDR2 YSYEKL.

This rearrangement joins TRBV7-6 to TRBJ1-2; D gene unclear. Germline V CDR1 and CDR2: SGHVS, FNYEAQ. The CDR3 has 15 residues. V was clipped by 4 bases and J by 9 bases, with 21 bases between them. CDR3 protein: CASSSSSTSAGSYTF. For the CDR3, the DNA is TGTGCCAGCAGCTCCAGCTCCACCTCTGCAGGAAGCTACACCTTC. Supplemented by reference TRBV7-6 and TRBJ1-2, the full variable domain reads GAGVSQSPRYKVTKRGQDVALRCDPISGHVSLYWYRQALGQGPEFLTYFNYEAQQDKSGLPNDRFSAERPEGSISTLTIQRTEQRDSAMYRCASSSSSTSAGSYTFGSGTRLTVV.

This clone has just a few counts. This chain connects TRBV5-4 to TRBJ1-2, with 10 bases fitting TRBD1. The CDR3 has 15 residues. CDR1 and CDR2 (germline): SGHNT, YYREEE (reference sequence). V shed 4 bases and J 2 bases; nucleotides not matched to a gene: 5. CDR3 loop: CASSPDRGRNYGYTF. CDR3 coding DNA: TGTGCCAGCAGCCCTGACAGGGGGCGGAACTATGGCTACACCTTC.

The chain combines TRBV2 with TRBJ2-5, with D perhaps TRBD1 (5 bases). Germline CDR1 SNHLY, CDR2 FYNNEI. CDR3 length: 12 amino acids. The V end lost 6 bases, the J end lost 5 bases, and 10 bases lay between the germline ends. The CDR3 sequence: CASSDSRETQYF. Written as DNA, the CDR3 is TGTGCCAGCAGCGACAGCCGGGAGACCCAGTACTTC. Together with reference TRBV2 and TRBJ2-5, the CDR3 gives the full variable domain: EPEVTQTPSHQVTQMGQEVILRCVPISNHLYFYWYRQILGQKVEFLVSFYNNEISEKSEIFDDQFSVERPDGSNFTLKIRSTKLEDSAMYFCASSDSRETQYFGPGTRLLVL.

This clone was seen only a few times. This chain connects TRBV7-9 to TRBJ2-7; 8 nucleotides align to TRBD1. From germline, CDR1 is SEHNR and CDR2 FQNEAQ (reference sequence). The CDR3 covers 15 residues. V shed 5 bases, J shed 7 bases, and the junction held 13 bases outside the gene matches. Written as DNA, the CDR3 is TGTGCCAGCAGCCGCGATGCTCACACAGGGGGAGAGCAGTACTTC. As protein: CASSRDAHTGGEQYF.

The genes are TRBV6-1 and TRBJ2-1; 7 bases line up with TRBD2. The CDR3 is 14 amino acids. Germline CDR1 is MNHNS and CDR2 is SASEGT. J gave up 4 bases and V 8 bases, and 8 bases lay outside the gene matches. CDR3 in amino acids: CASGRAGRYNEQFF. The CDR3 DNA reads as TGTGCCAGCGGCCGGGCCGGGAGGTACAATGAGCAGTTCTTC.

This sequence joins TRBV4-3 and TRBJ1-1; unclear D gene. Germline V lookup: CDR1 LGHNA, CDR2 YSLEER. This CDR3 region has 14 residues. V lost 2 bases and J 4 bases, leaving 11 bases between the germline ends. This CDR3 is CASSQYLGGTEAFF. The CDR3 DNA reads TGCGCCAGCAGCCAATATTTGGGAGGCACTGAAGCTTTCTTT.

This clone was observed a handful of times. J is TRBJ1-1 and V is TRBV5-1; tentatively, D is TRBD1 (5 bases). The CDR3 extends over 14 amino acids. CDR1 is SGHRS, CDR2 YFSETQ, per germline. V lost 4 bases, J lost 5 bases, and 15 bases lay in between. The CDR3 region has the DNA TGCGCCAGCAGCCAAGGCGGGGGTAGGACTGAAGCTTTCTTT. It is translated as CASSQGGGRTEAFF.